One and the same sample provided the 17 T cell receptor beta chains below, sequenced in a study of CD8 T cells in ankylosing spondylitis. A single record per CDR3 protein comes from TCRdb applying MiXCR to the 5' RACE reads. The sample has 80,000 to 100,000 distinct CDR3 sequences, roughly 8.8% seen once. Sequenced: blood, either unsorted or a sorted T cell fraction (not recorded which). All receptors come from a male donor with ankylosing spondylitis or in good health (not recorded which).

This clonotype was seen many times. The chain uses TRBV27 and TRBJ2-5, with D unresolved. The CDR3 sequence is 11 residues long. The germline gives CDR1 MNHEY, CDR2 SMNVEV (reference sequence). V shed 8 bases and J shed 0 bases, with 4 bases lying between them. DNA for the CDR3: TGTGCCAGCTCTTACCAAGAGACCCAGTACTTC. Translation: CASSYQETQYF.

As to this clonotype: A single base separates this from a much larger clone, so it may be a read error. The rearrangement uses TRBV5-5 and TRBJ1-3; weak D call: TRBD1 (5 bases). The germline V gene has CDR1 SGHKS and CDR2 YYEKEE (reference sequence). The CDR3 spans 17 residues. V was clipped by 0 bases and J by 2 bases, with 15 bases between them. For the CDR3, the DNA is TGTGCCAGCAGCTTGGGGGGAAGACAGTCTGCTGGAAACACCATATATTTT. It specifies CASSLGGRQSAGNTIYF.

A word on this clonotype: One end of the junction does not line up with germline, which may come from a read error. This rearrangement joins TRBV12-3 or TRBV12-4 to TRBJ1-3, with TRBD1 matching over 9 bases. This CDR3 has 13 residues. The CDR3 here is CVSSLGQGNTIYF. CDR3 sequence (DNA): TGTGTCAGCAGTCTAGGACAGGGGAACACCATATATTTT.

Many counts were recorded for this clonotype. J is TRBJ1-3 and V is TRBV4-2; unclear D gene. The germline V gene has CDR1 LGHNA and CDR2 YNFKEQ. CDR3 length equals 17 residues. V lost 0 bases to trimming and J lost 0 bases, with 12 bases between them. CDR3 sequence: CASSQDPSGSSGNTIYF. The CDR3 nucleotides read TGTGCCAGCAGCCAAGATCCTTCGGGGAGCTCTGGAAACACCATATATTTT.

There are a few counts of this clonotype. CDR3: CASSLPGLAGVYEQYF. Here the CDR3 DNA reads TGTGCCAGCAGCTTGCCGGGACTAGCGGGAGTCTACGAGCAGTACTTC. The rearrangement joins TRBV7-2 to TRBJ2-7, with 14 nucleotides matching TRBD2. The junction had 4 bases not matched to a gene; V was cut back by 3 bases and J by 3 bases. The CDR3 contains 16 residues. Per germline, CDR1 SGHTA and CDR2 FQGNSA.

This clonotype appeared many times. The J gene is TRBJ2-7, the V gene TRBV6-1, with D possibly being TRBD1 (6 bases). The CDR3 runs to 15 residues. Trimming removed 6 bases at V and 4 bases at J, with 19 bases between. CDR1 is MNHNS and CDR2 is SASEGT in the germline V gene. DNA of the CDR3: TGTGCCAGCAGAGGTCTTCACAGGGAGCAGTACGAGCAGTACTTC. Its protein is CASRGLHREQYEQYF.

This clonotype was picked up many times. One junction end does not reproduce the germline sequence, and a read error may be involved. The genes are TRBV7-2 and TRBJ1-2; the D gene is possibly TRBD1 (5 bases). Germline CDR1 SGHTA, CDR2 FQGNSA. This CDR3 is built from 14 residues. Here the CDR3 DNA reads TGTGCCAGCAGCATAGCGCAGGGCGGTTATGGCTACACCTTC. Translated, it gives CASSIAQGGYGYTF.

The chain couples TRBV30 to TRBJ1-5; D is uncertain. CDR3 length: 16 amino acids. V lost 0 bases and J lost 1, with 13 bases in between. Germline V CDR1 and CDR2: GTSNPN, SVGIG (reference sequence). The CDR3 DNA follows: TGTGCCTGGAGTGTAGGGATCGGGGAGAGCAATCAGCCCCAGCATTTT. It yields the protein CAWSVGIGESNQPQHF.

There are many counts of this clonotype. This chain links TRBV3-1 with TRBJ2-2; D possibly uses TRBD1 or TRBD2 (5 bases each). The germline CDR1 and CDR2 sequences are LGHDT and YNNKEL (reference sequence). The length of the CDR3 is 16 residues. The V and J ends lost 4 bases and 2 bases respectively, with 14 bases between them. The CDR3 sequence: CASSRPGTVNTGELFF. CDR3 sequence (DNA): TGTGCCAGCAGCCGTCCAGGGACGGTTAACACCGGGGAGCTGTTTTTT.

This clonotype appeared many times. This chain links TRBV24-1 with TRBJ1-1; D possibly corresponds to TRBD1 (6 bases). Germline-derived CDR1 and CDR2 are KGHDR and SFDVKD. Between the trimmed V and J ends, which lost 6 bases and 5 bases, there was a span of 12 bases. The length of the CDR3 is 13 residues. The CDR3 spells CATSHPTGTEAFF. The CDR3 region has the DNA TGTGCCACCAGTCATCCTACAGGGACTGAAGCTTTCTTT.

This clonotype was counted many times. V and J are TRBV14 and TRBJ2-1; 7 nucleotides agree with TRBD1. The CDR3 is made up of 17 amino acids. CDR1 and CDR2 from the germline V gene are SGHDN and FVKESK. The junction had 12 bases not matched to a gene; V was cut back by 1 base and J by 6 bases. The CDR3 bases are TGTGCCAGCAGCCAAGGACCCCGGGACAGCCTGAGCAATGAGCAGTTCTTC. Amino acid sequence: CASSQGPRDSLSNEQFF. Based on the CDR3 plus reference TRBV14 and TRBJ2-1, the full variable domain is EAGVTQFPSHSVIEKGQTVTLRCDPISGHDNLYWYRRVMGKEIKFLLHFVKESKQDESGMPNNRFLAERTGGTYSTLKVQPAELEDSGVYFCASSQGPRDSLSNEQFFGPGTRLTVL.

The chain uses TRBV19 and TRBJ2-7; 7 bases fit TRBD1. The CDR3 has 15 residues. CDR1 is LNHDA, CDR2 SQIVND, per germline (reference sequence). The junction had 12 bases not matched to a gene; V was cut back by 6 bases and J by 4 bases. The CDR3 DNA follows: TGTGCCAGTAGCCTACAGGGGAATATTCCGTACGAGCAGTACTTC. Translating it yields CASSLQGNIPYEQYF.

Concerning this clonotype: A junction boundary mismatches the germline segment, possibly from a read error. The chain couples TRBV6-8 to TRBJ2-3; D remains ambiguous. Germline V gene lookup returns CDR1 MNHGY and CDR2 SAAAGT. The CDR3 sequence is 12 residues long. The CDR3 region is CASSFFLDRQYF. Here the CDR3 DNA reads TGTGCCAGCAGCTTTTTTTTGGATAGGCAGTATTTT.

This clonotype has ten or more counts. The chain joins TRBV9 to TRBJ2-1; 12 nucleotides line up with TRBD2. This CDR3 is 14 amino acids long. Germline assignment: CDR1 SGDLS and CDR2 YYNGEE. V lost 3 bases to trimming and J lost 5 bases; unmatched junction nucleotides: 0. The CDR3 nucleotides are TGTGCCAGCAGCGCTAGCGGGGGGGACAATGAGCAGTTCTTC. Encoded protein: CASSASGGDNEQFF. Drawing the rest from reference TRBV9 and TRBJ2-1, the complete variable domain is DSGVTQTPKHLITATGQRVTLRCSPRSGDLSVYWYQQSLDQGLQFLIQYYNGEERAKGNILERFSAQQFPDLHSELNLSSLELGDSALYFCASSASGGDNEQFFGPGTRLTVL.

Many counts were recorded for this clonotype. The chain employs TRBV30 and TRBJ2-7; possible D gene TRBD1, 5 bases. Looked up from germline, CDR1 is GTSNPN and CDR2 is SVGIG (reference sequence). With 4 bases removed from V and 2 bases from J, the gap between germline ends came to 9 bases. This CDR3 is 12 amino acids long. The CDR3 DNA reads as TGTGCCTGGACCAACAGGACCTACGAGCAGTACTTC. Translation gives CAWTNRTYEQYF.

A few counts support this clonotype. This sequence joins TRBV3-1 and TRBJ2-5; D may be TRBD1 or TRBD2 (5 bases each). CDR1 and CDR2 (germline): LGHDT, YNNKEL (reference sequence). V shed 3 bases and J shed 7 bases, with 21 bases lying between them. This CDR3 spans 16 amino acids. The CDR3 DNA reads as TGTGCCAGCAGCCAGGGTACGACGGGGACGCCGGGGACCCAGTACTTC. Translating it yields CASSQGTTGTPGTQYF.

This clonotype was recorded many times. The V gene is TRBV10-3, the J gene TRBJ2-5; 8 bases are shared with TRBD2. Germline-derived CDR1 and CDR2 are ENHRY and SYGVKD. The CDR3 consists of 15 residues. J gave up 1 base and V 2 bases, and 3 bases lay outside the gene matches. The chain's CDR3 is CAISEAGGRQETQYF. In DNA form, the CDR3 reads TGTGCCATCAGTGAGGCGGGGGGCCGCCAAGAGACCCAGTACTTC.